The 27 T cell receptor beta chains below come from one sample, sequenced in a study of early T cells in non-severe SARS-CoV-2 infection. TCRdb processed the 5' RACE reads anew with MiXCR; each CDR3 protein has one entry. Of 25,000 to 30,000 distinct CDR3 sequences in the sample, about 4% were seen once. The sequenced sample consisted of whole blood. The receptor source for this set is an adult who was a healthcare worker with PCR-confirmed SARS-CoV-2 infection or an uninfected control (not recorded which).

This clonotype has at least ten counts. The chain links TRBV9 to TRBJ1-4, with D uncertain. Per the germline V gene, CDR1 is SGDLS and CDR2 is YYNGEE. This CDR3 contains 14 residues. The germline V and J ends were trimmed by 0 bases and 7 bases, with 10 bases remaining between them. The chain's CDR3 is CASSVGPSGEKLFF. The CDR3 nucleotides read TGTGCCAGCAGCGTAGGCCCCTCAGGTGAAAAACTGTTTTTT.

This clonotype was detected many times. The chain combines TRBV20-1 with TRBJ2-7; 8 bases fit TRBD1. The CDR3 is 14 residues long. CDR1 and CDR2 from the germline V gene are DFQATT and SNEGSKA (reference sequence). J was trimmed by 0 bases and V by 6 bases; bases with no gene match: 7. The CDR3 loop is CSATWTGSSYEQYF. The CDR3 DNA reads as TGCAGTGCCACCTGGACAGGGAGCTCCTACGAGCAGTACTTC.

With regard to this clonotype: One base away lies a much larger clone, so this may be a sequencing read error. The conserved closing phenylalanine or tryptophan is absent in this CDR3, likely reflecting a read error. The chain combines TRBV20-1 with TRBJ2-5; D gene ambiguous. Trimming took 4 bases from V and 5 from J, leaving 17 bases between them. The CDR3 consists of 14 residues. CDR1 is DFQATT, CDR2 SNEGSKA, per germline (reference sequence). The DNA for the CDR3 is TGCAGTGCTATCCCACGGACCTTGGGGGAGACCCAGTACGTC. It specifies CSAIPRTLGETQYV.

At least ten counts were recorded for this clonotype. The rearrangement links TRBV27 to TRBJ2-7; D might be TRBD1 (5 bases). V was clipped by 7 bases and J by 1 base, with 14 bases between them. The CDR3 is 14 amino acids. Germline V gene lookup returns CDR1 MNHEY and CDR2 SMNVEV (reference sequence). CDR3 sequence: CASTQGRGSYEQYF. The CDR3 DNA reads TGTGCCAGCACTCAGGGTCGTGGTTCCTACGAGCAGTACTTC.

Many counts were recorded for this clonotype. This sequence joins TRBV7-2 and TRBJ2-1; 8 nucleotides align to TRBD2. The CDR3 runs to 16 residues. In germline, CDR1 is SGHTA, CDR2 FQGNSA. The V gene end was trimmed by 4 bases and the J gene end by 4 bases; junction bases not matched to a gene: 9. The CDR3 sequence is CASSSEWREAYNEQFF. The CDR3, as DNA: TGTGCCAGCAGCTCCGAGTGGCGGGAGGCTTACAATGAGCAGTTCTTC.

The chain employs TRBV7-2 and TRBJ2-7, with 10 positions matching TRBD1. CDR1 is SGHTA and CDR2 is FQGNSA in the germline V gene. CDR3 length: 15 amino acids. The ends lost 5 bases at V and 5 bases at J; junction bases unmatched: 9. The CDR3 DNA is TGTGCCAGCAGCCCGGGGACAGGGGTATCGAACGAGCAGTACTTC. It yields the protein CASSPGTGVSNEQYF.

This clonotype came up many times. V gene TRBV6-5 combines with J gene TRBJ1-1, with D perhaps matching TRBD1 (5 bases). V lost 8 bases, J lost 1 base, and 11 bases lay in between. Germline-derived CDR1 and CDR2 are MNHEY and SVGAGI. This CDR3 is 13 amino acids long. In DNA, the CDR3 is TGTGCCAGCTGGTTCGGGGCGAACACTGAAGCTTTCTTT. This encodes CASWFGANTEAFF.

The rearrangement links TRBV27 to TRBJ2-2; the match to TRBD1 covers 11 bases. Per germline, CDR1 MNHEY and CDR2 SMNVEV (reference sequence). This CDR3 is 15 amino acids long. Losses at the gene ends were 3 bases for V and 5 bases for J; bases not matched to a gene: 2. CDR3 sequence reads: CASSLGTGGTGELFF. In DNA, the CDR3 is TGTGCCAGCAGTTTGGGGACAGGGGGGACCGGGGAGCTGTTTTTT.

Comments on this clonotype: A much larger clone differs by one base, so this may be a read error. V and J are TRBV7-6 and TRBJ2-1; D uncertain. Germline CDR1 reads SGHVS; CDR2 reads FNYEAQ. There are 17 residues in the CDR3. The V end lost 2 bases, the J end lost 0 bases, and 14 bases lay between the germline ends. In DNA, the CDR3 is TGTGCCAGCAGCTTACTGCTGGCGTTGCCCTCCTACAATGAGCAGTTCTTC. Protein: CASSLLLALPSYNEQFF.

In this sample, this clonotype is medium-sized. The CDR3 sequence is CSARSQGGGRETQYF. The DNA of the CDR3 is TGCAGTGCTAGATCACAAGGCGGCGGGAGAGAGACCCAGTACTTC. The chain carries TRBV20-1 and TRBJ2-5; 7 bases are shared with TRBD2. The junction had 10 bases not matched to a gene; V was cut back by 2 bases and J by 4 bases. The CDR3 totals 15 residues. Per germline, CDR1 DFQATT and CDR2 SNEGSKA (reference sequence).

This clonotype came up many times. The chain recombines TRBV6-2 or TRBV6-3 with TRBJ2-4; D is unclear. Looked up from germline, CDR1 is MNHEY and CDR2 is SVGEGT. This CDR3 spans 13 amino acids. With 6 bases removed from V and 0 bases from J, the gap between germline ends came to 6 bases. The CDR3 region is CASRTLAKNIQYF. CDR3 in DNA: TGTGCCAGCAGGACACTAGCCAAAAACATTCAGTACTTC.

This clonotype has a handful of counts. The rearrangement joins TRBV7-2 to TRBJ2-5, with D perhaps TRBD2 (6 bases). Trimming removed 5 bases from V and 1 base from J, with 8 bases in between. Germline assignment: CDR1 SGHTA and CDR2 FQGNSA. The CDR3 contains 13 residues. CDR3 sequence: CASSRDSQETQYF. For the CDR3, the DNA is TGTGCCAGCAGCCGGGACTCCCAAGAGACCCAGTACTTC.

The chain combines TRBV7-6 with TRBJ1-1; no firm D call. The germline V and J ends were trimmed by 4 bases and 7 bases, with 13 bases remaining between them. Per the germline V gene, CDR1 is SGHVS and CDR2 is FNYEAQ. CDR3 length equals 13 residues. CDR3 protein: CASSSLSSSEAFF. CDR3 nucleotides: TGTGCCAGCAGCTCCCTGTCATCGAGTGAAGCTTTCTTT.

This clonotype was counted at least ten times. The rearrangement joins TRBV18 to TRBJ1-4; weak D call: TRBD1 (5 bases). This CDR3 is 15 amino acids long. Germline V CDR1 and CDR2: KGHSH, LQKENI. Trimming shortened V by 3 bases and J by 0 bases, and 8 bases separated the two germline ends. In DNA form, the CDR3 reads TGTGCCAGCTCACCCCAGGGCACAACTAATGAAAAACTGTTTTTT. The encoded protein is CASSPQGTTNEKLFF. Full variable domain (outside the CDR3, taken from reference TRBV18 and TRBJ1-4): NAGVMQNPRHLVRRRGQEARLRCSPMKGHSHVYWYRQLPEEGLKFMVYLQKENIIDESGMPKERFSAEFPKEGPSILRIQQVVRGDSAAYFCASSPQGTTNEKLFFGSGTQLSVL.

This clonotype was counted ten times or more. This rearrangement joins TRBV11-2 to TRBJ1-4; D is possibly TRBD1 (6 bases). Per germline, CDR1 SGHAT and CDR2 FQNNGV. V lost 5 bases, J lost 8 bases, and 18 bases lay in between. The CDR3 has 15 amino acids. As DNA, the CDR3 is TGTGCCAGCAGCCCGAGCTTGGACAGAACAGAAAAACTGTTTTTT. It translates to CASSPSLDRTEKLFF.

In this sample, this clonotype turned up many times. The chain has TRBV18 and TRBJ2-3, with D perhaps being TRBD1 or TRBD2 (5 bases each). Per germline, CDR1 KGHSH and CDR2 LQKENI. Trimming removed 2 bases from V and 6 bases from J, with 15 bases in between. The CDR3 loop spans 15 amino acids. CDR3 nucleotides: TGTGCCAGCTCACCAATTTTTGGGGGAGAGGATACGCAGTATTTT. It encodes CASSPIFGGEDTQYF.

This clonotype was found many times. The chain carries TRBV12-3 or TRBV12-4 and TRBJ2-3; D not resolved. Trimming removed 5 bases from V and 0 bases from J, with 12 bases in between. The length of the CDR3 is 15 residues. The CDR3 loop reads CASSPVGTSTDTQYF. CDR3 DNA sequence: TGTGCCAGCAGTCCAGTGGGAACTAGCACAGATACGCAGTATTTT.

This clonotype occurred many times. J is TRBJ2-1 and V is TRBV12-5; D gene ambiguous. V lost 1 base, J lost 9 bases, and 4 bases lay in between. From germline, CDR1 is LGHNT and CDR2 FRNRAP. The CDR3 has 11 residues. The CDR3 DNA is TGTGCTAGTGGTTTGGGGGGTGAGCAGTTCTTC. Protein product: CASGLGGEQFF.

This clonotype was seen repeatedly, ten times or more. CDR3 DNA sequence: TGTGCCAGCAGTATACGACAGCCGCCGTATAGCAATCAGCCCCAGCATTTT. The encoded protein is CASSIRQPPYSNQPQHF. The rearrangement joins TRBV28 to TRBJ1-5; possible D gene TRBD1, 5 bases. Trimming took 5 bases from V and 0 from J, leaving 17 bases between them. From germline, CDR1 is MDHEN and CDR2 SYDVKM. This CDR3 is 17 amino acids long.

This chain uses TRBV4-1 with TRBJ1-5, with D hard to call. The CDR3 sequence is 15 residues long. The V gene's germline CDR1 is MGHRA and CDR2 YSYEKL. V gave up 1 base and J gave up 0 bases, with 7 bases separating them. This CDR3 reads CASSQGPNSNQPQHF. DNA for the CDR3: TGCGCCAGCAGCCAAGGACCTAATAGCAATCAGCCCCAGCATTTT.

This clonotype has a count of ten or more. The chain joins TRBV6-5 to TRBJ2-1, with D possibly TRBD2 on 6 matching bases. In germline, CDR1 is MNHEY, CDR2 SVGAGI. The V end lost 0 bases, the J end lost 7 bases, and 13 bases lay between the germline ends. CDR3 length: 15 amino acids. The CDR3 sequence: CASSYSAGPGNEQFF. The CDR3 nucleotides read TGTGCCAGCAGTTACTCTGCGGGGCCGGGGAATGAGCAGTTCTTC.

This clonotype was seen repeatedly, ten times or more. The chain recombines TRBV18 with TRBJ1-6, with 7 bases matching TRBD1. Germline trimming cut 2 bases from V and 10 bases from J; bases unmatched to any gene: 5. The CDR3 is 14 residues long. Germline loops: CDR1 KGHSH, CDR2 LQKENI. CDR3 region: CASSPGTAGSPLHF. The CDR3 DNA reads TGTGCCAGCTCACCAGGGACAGCGGGGTCACCCCTCCACTTT. The full variable domain, completed using reference TRBV18 and TRBJ1-6, is NAGVMQNPRHLVRRRGQEARLRCSPMKGHSHVYWYRQLPEEGLKFMVYLQKENIIDESGMPKERFSAEFPKEGPSILRIQQVVRGDSAAYFCASSPGTAGSPLHFGNGTRLTVT.

This clonotype was seen ten or more times. The rearrangement joins TRBV18 to TRBJ2-3, with D tentatively TRBD2 (5 bases). Germline-derived CDR1 and CDR2 are KGHSH and LQKENI. Trimming pared 0 bases from V and 4 bases from J, leaving 11 bases between. The CDR3 is made up of 15 amino acids. The CDR3 DNA reads as TGTGCCAGCTCACCACCTGGGCTAGCCGCAGATACGCAGTATTTT. As protein: CASSPPGLAADTQYF.

Many counts were recorded for this clonotype. The V gene is TRBV20-1, the J gene TRBJ2-1; weak D call: TRBD2 (6 bases). This CDR3 spans 14 amino acids. From germline, CDR1 is DFQATT and CDR2 SNEGSKA (reference sequence). With 0 bases removed from V and 9 bases from J, the gap between germline ends came to 15 bases. This chain's CDR3 is CSARDPIGGSEQFF. Written as DNA, the CDR3 is TGCAGTGCTAGAGATCCCATCGGAGGGAGTGAGCAGTTCTTC.

This clonotype was recorded many times. The rearrangement joins TRBV12-3 or TRBV12-4 to TRBJ1-3, with 7 positions matching TRBD1. This CDR3 spans 15 amino acids. V lost 6 bases, J lost 5 bases, and 10 bases stayed unmatched. CDR3 residues: CASSRPGTDRNTIYF. CDR3 sequence (DNA): TGTGCCAGCAGCAGGCCCGGGACAGACAGAAACACCATATATTTT.

This clonotype has a handful of counts. The gene calls are TRBV29-1 and TRBJ2-7; 9 nucleotides align to TRBD1. Germline CDR1 reads SQVTM; CDR2 reads ANQGSEA. The junction had 0 bases not matched to a gene; V was cut back by 4 bases and J by 2 bases. This CDR3 comprises 12 residues. CDR3: CSVGQGAYEQYF. Here the CDR3 DNA reads TGCAGCGTTGGACAGGGGGCCTACGAGCAGTACTTC.

As to this clonotype: Its ends do not fully match the called genes, so a read error is possible. The V and J genes are TRBV5-1 and TRBJ2-7; a weak D match, TRBD2 (5 bases). Germline loops: CDR1 SGHRS, CDR2 YFSETQ. This CDR3 region has 12 residues. In DNA, the CDR3 is TGCGCCCGCAGGCCGGAGGTCTACGAGCAGTACTTC. The encoded protein is CARRPEVYEQYF.